This TCR beta chain came from a study of shared clonotypes between healthy human individuals. A CD45RA-negative memory subset and a CD45RA+ naive subset were separated from the CD4+ cells. Per the germline V gene, CDR1 is SGHAT and CDR2 is FQNNGV. CDR3 length equals 13 residues. Trimming pared 3 bases from V and 2 bases from J, leaving 7 bases between. TCRdb keeps only in-frame clones here, not all; method: immunoSEQ multiplex PCR. The data show roughly 1,600,000 clones, less than 99% seen once. This sequence joins TRBV11-2 and TRBJ1-1, with D unresolved. The sequence was obtained from a man younger than 45 in good health. What was sequenced was naive CD4+ T cells sorted from blood. Documented subset: CD45RA+ positively selected. DNA for the CDR3: TGTGCCAGCAGCTTCCTCGTTAACACTGAAGCTTTCTTT. Translation: CASSFLVNTEAFF.